The 5 T cell receptor beta chains listed next were all sequenced from one sample in a study of early T cells in non-severe SARS-CoV-2 infection. TCRdb passed the 5' RACE reads through MiXCR, listing each CDR3 protein once. The sample yields tens of thousands of distinct CDR3 sequences, 12% seen once. The sequencing used whole blood, collected at baseline. Receptors were obtained from an adult who was a healthcare worker with PCR-confirmed SARS-CoV-2 infection or an uninfected control (not recorded which).

The sample holds a few counts of this clonotype. J is TRBJ2-2 and V is TRBV7-6, with D possibly TRBD2 on 6 matching bases. The CDR3 has 15 residues. CDR1 is SGHVS and CDR2 is FNYEAQ in the germline V gene. Trimming left V 4 bases short and J 6 bases short, with 15 bases between. The CDR3, as DNA: TGTGCCAGCAGCTCTTATGGAACGGGGGCCGGGGAGCTGTTTTTT. It codes for CASSSYGTGAGELFF.

In DNA, the CDR3 is TGTGCCAGCAGCGTAGTGGCTTCGAACACTGAAGCTTTCTTT. Its protein is CASSVVASNTEAFF. The chain recombines TRBV9 with TRBJ1-1; D call uncertain. The CDR3 consists of 14 residues. Germline CDR1 reads SGDLS; CDR2 reads YYNGEE. The V end was cut by 0 bases, the J end by 1 base, with 7 bases between.

The chain combines TRBV10-3 with TRBJ2-3; 8 bases fit TRBD2. Germline values: CDR1 ENHRY, CDR2 SYGVKD. The junction had 2 bases not matched to a gene; V was cut back by 0 bases and J by 3 bases. The CDR3 loop spans 15 amino acids. This chain's CDR3 is CAISESIAGTDTQYF. For the CDR3, the DNA is TGTGCCATCAGTGAGTCAATAGCGGGGACAGATACGCAGTATTTT.

The table lists this clonotype with a few counts. The rearrangement links TRBV6-2 or TRBV6-3 to TRBJ2-1; 7 bases match TRBD2. J was trimmed by 4 bases and V by 3 bases; bases with no gene match: 12. This CDR3 contains 17 residues. The germline V gene encodes CDR1 MNHEY and CDR2 SVGEGT. CDR3 amino acids: CASSYTPLAENYNEQFF. The CDR3, as DNA: TGTGCCAGCAGTTATACCCCCCTAGCGGAGAATTACAATGAGCAGTTCTTC.

This chain connects TRBV12-3 or TRBV12-4 to TRBJ1-1; TRBD1 agrees at 9 bases. This CDR3 has 14 residues. Trimming removed 3 bases from V and 1 base from J; junction bases left unmatched: 0. The CDR3 DNA sequence: TGTGCCAGCAGTTTGACAGGGGGGAACACTGAAGCTTTCTTT. Amino acid sequence: CASSLTGGNTEAFF.